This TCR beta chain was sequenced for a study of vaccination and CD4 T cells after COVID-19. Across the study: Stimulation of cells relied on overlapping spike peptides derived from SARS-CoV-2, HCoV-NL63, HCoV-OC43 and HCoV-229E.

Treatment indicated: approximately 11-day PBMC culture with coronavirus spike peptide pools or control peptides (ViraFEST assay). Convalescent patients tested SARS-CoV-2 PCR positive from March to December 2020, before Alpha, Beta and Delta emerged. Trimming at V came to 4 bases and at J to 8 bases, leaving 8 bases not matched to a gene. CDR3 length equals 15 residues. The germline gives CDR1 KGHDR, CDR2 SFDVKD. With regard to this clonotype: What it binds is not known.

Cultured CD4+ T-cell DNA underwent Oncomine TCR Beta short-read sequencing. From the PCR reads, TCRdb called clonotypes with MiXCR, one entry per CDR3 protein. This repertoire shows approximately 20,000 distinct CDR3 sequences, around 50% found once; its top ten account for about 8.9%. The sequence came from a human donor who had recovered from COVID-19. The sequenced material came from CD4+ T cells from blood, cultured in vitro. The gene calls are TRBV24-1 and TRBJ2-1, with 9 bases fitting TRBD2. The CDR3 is CATSDPRGGGDEQFF. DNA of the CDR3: TGTGCCACCAGTGACCCCAGAGGCGGGGGGGATGAGCAGTTCTTC.